This paragraph reports one TCR beta chain. Germline-derived CDR1 and CDR2 are LGHDT and YNNKEL (reference sequence). The CDR3 has 22 amino acids. After removal of 2 bases from V and 4 bases from J, the junction contained 22 bases not matched to a gene. The source of the sample is a study of spatial heterogeneity in lung cancer. Study at large: Alpha-chain sequences were consistently detected less often than beta-chain sequences. TCR and UMI combinations that were unique each appeared, on average, more than ten times in raw reads.

Time point specified: sample taken at primary tumor resection. Unsorted whole RNA of tumor, nontumor lung or frozen PBMC was sequenced. TCRdb reanalysed the 5' RACE reads using MiXCR and keeps one entry per CDR3 protein. This sample has about 41,000 distinct CDR3 sequences, with approximately 12% found just once. Sample: PBMCs, taken at surgery. The receptor comes from a female donor with early-stage non-small cell lung cancer. The chain couples TRBV3-1 to TRBJ2-2; 10 bases line up with TRBD2. The CDR3 nucleotides are TGTGCCAGCAGCCAAAGAGGTGGGGTAAGCGGGGGGGCGAATACAGGCACCGGGGAGCTGTTTTTT. Its translation is CASSQRGGVSGGANTGTGELFF.